What follows are 17 T cell receptor beta chains derived from one specimen sequenced in a study of Graves' ophthalmopathy and Graves' hyperthyroidism. Scientists amplified the TCR beta CDR3 regions from RNA transcripts. The authors performed first-round RT-PCR with HTBI primers and then a second-round multiplex PCR. TCRdb reanalysed the multiplex PCR reads using MiXCR and keeps one entry per CDR3 protein. The sample lists about 740,000 distinct CDR3 sequences, roughly two fifths occurring once. The sample taken for sequencing was peripheral blood. Receptors were obtained from an adult man with Graves' ophthalmopathy.

The chain carries TRBV2 and TRBJ2-2; 10 bases fit TRBD2. Germline loops: CDR1 SNHLY, CDR2 FYNNEI. This CDR3 is built from 17 residues. The J segment lost 0 bases and the V segment lost 0 bases, leaving 1 base of the junction unmatched. This CDR3 is CASSEASGGTNTGELFF. The CDR3 nucleotides are TGTGCCAGCAGTGAAGCTAGCGGGGGGACGAACACCGGGGAGCTGTTTTTT.

The CDR3 region has the DNA TGTGCCAGCAGCCAACCACTCGATCACGAGCAGTACTTC. This codes for CASSQPLDHEQYF. The V call is TRBV7-6, the J call TRBJ2-7; D is unresolved. Per germline, CDR1 SGHVS and CDR2 FNYEAQ. V lost 5 bases and J 5 bases, leaving 13 bases between the germline ends. The CDR3 contains 13 residues.

In the case of this clonotype: One end of the junction fails to match germline, which may point to a read error. V and J are TRBV10-3 and TRBJ2-7, with 8 bases matching TRBD2. There are 15 residues in the CDR3. CDR1 and CDR2 (germline): ENHRY, SYGVKD. CDR3 nucleotides: TGTGCCAGCAGTTACTCCTTCGGGACTAGGTACGAGCAGTACTTC. Translation gives CASSYSFGTRYEQYF.

This clonotype was counted ten times or more. This rearrangement joins TRBV10-3 to TRBJ1-2; the D gene is possibly TRBD1 (6 bases). Trimming stripped 11 bases from V and 4 bases from J, with 17 bases between. The V gene's germline CDR1 is ENHRY and CDR2 SYGVKD. CDR3 size: 13 residues. The CDR3 nucleotides read TGTGCCGGAACCCTACAGGGAGGCTATGGCTACACCTTC. This translates into CAGTLQGGYGYTF.

Remarks on this clonotype: This likely comes from a read error, as the CDR3 has no conserved phenylalanine or tryptophan at its end. CDR3 residues: CASSLGDRKYEQYL. The CDR3 coding sequence is TGCGCCAGCAGCCTCGGGGACAGGAAATACGAGCAGTACCTC. V and J are TRBV5-5 and TRBJ2-7; 8 bases line up with TRBD1. CDR3 length: 14 amino acids. The germline V gene has CDR1 SGHKS and CDR2 YYEKEE (reference sequence).

Turning to this clonotype: A read error may be the cause here, since a much bigger clone is one base away. The chain carries TRBV16 and TRBJ1-5; no clear D gene. CDR3 length: 11 amino acids. The germline V gene has CDR1 KGHSY and CDR2 FQNENV. This CDR3 is CASGGNRPQHF. The CDR3 region has the DNA TGTGCCAGCGGTGGCAATCGGCCCCAGCATTTT.

Worth noting for this clonotype: A clone one base away is much larger, so this may be a read error. The V gene is TRBV2, the J gene TRBJ2-5, with 10 positions matching TRBD2. With the DNA end fitting TRBJ2-7 better, the J assignment may be wrong. The length of the CDR3 is 13 residues. Germline V gives CDR1 SNHLY, CDR2 FYNNEI. This chain's CDR3 is CASSQREGYEQYF. DNA for the CDR3: TGTGCCAGCAGCCAGCGGGAGGGCTACGAGCAGTACTTC.

As regards this clonotype: At one of its ends the junction is not consistent with the germline gene, which may arise from a read error. The chain employs TRBV6-2 or TRBV6-3 and TRBJ2-7; D ambiguous. Germline loops: CDR1 MNHEY, CDR2 SVGEGT. The CDR3 has 14 amino acids. The CDR3 DNA follows: TGTGCCAGCAGTTCTACGACTCCATTTGCTAGTAGGCACTTC. Translated: CASSSTTPFASRHF.

There are a few counts of this clonotype. At one boundary the junction diverges from the germline segment, which might be a read error. The chain carries TRBV2 and TRBJ2-3; 7 nucleotides align to TRBD1. Germline V gene sequence: CDR1 SNHLY, CDR2 FYNNEI. The CDR3 extends over 15 amino acids. The chain's CDR3 is CASREGQGEADTQYF. For the CDR3, the DNA is TGTGCCAGCAGGGAAGGTCAGGGGGAAGCAGATACGCAGTATTTT.

The J gene is TRBJ1-2, the V gene TRBV9; tentative D call: TRBD1 (6 bases). V was cut by 4 bases and J by 8 bases, with 21 bases left in between. The V gene's germline CDR1 is SGDLS and CDR2 YYNGEE. This CDR3 spans 15 amino acids. The DNA for the CDR3 is TGTGCCAGCAGCCCCCCTGGGGGGCAAGAGAAAGGCTACACCTTC. It yields the protein CASSPPGGQEKGYTF.

As for this clonotype: The CDR3 does not close with the conserved phenylalanine or tryptophan, likely indicating a read error. The DNA is left out, because the CDR3 cannot be placed on it with certainty; the CDR3 is given as TCRdb lists it. This chain uses TRBV24-1 with TRBJ1-6. The CDR3 totals 10 residues, both ends included. The germline V gene has CDR1 KGHDR and CDR2 SFDVKD. The CDR3 loop is CATSEVWANY.

The chain recombines TRBV2 with TRBJ2-7, with TRBD2 as a possible D gene (6 bases). Germline V CDR1 and CDR2: SNHLY, FYNNEI. Trimming pared 5 bases from V and 2 bases from J, leaving 13 bases between. The CDR3 has 14 residues. The CDR3 DNA reads TGTGCCAGCAGTTTACACGGGGGAGCCTACGAGCAGTACTTC. It translates to CASSLHGGAYEQYF. Drawing the rest from reference TRBV2 and TRBJ2-7, the complete variable domain is EPEVTQTPSHQVTQMGQEVILRCVPISNHLYFYWYRQILGQKVEFLVSFYNNEISEKSEIFDDQFSVERPDGSNFTLKIRSTKLEDSAMYFCASSLHGGAYEQYFGPGTRLTVT.

The chain uses TRBV19 and TRBJ2-2; 7 positions match TRBD1. Germline CDR1 is LNHDA and CDR2 is SQIVND (reference sequence). Trimming removed 9 bases from V and 1 base from J; junction bases left unmatched: 14. CDR3 length: 17 amino acids. The CDR3 loop reads CASSRRQGAMNTGELFF. DNA of the CDR3: TGTGCCAGCTCCCGACGACAGGGCGCCATGAACACCGGGGAGCTGTTTTTT. The complete variable domain, with remaining parts taken from reference TRBV19 and TRBJ2-2, reads DGGITQSPKYLFRKEGQNVTLSCEQNLNHDAMYWYRQDPGQGLRLIYYSQIVNDFQKGDIAEGYSVSREKKESFPLTVTSAQKNPTAFYLCASSRRQGAMNTGELFFGEGSRLTVL.

This clonotype was recorded a few times. The chain links TRBV5-4 to TRBJ1-1; the D gene is possibly TRBD1 (5 bases). V gave up 3 bases and J gave up 3 bases, with 15 bases separating them. The CDR3 runs 15 residues. In germline, CDR1 is SGHNT, CDR2 YYREEE (reference sequence). For the CDR3, the DNA is TGTGCCAGCAGCTCGCCGGGACGAGGGGACACTGAAGCTTTCTTT. Translated, it gives CASSSPGRGDTEAFF.

J is TRBJ2-7 and V is TRBV11-2; D might be TRBD2 (5 bases). CDR3 length equals 14 residues. The germline CDR1 and CDR2 sequences are SGHAT and FQNNGV. V was trimmed by 5 bases and J by 6 bases, leaving 17 bases between them. CDR3 nucleotides: TGTGCCAGCAGCCCGCGACTCGGACTTCCCGAGCAGTACTTC. This translates into CASSPRLGLPEQYF.

This clonotype was seen a few times. V gene TRBV2 combines with J gene TRBJ1-1, with D unresolved. The CDR3 totals 13 residues. Trimming took off 4 bases at V and 4 bases at J, with 10 bases between the two ends. The germline gives CDR1 SNHLY, CDR2 FYNNEI. The CDR3 DNA is TGTGCCAGCAGTGTAGGGTCGGGCACTGAAGCTTTCTTT. Translated: CASSVGSGTEAFF.

There are many counts of this clonotype. The chain recombines TRBV7-2 with TRBJ2-5, with TRBD2 identical over 8 bases. With 1 base clipped from V and 4 bases from J, the junction kept 8 bases outside the gene matches. CDR1 and CDR2 (germline): SGHTA, FQGNSA. This CDR3 has 16 residues. The CDR3 here is CASSLGGVSGGETQYF. The CDR3 bases are TGTGCCAGCAGCTTAGGGGGCGTAAGCGGGGGAGAGACCCAGTACTTC.